The T cell receptor beta chain described here comes from a study of T-cell memory formation after mild COVID-19. Study summary: Largely donor-specific sequence clusters came from a couple of donors. Whole-study results and caveats: Day 15 to 85 contracting clones showed balanced CD4/CD8; later expanders leaned CD4+.

To note about this clonotype: Its antigen is as yet unknown.

TCRdb passed the 5' RACE reads through MiXCR, listing each CDR3 protein once. The sample yields some 120,000 distinct CDR3 sequences, about 16% seen once. Germline CDR1 is SNHLY and CDR2 is FYNNEI. The CDR3 has 11 residues. Trimming shortened V by 5 bases and J by 9 bases, and 10 bases separated the two germline ends. Sequencing input: PBMCs or a T cell subset sorted from them (not recorded which). This rearrangement joins TRBV2 to TRBJ2-5; D uncertain. The source is an adult woman who had mild COVID-19 (a few samples of this study predate the infection). Cell type and time point are not known. The CDR3 bases are TGTGCCAGCAGTAACCCCCGGGCCCAGTACTTC. Translated: CASSNPRAQYF.